Presented here are 11 T cell receptor beta chains from one specimen sequenced in a study of tumor-infiltrating lymphocytes in localized non-small cell lung cancer. Measured with immunoSEQ multiplex PCR; TCRdb has only the in-frame clones, and not every one. Counted here are around 13,000 clones, roughly 70% occurring once; the ten biggest clones make up about 8.5%. The source material was lung tumor tissue. The source of these receptors is a human donor with non-small cell lung cancer.

The J gene is TRBJ1-1, the V gene TRBV6-5, with 8 bases identical to TRBD1. The V and J ends lost 6 bases and 4 bases, in that order; junction bases with no gene match: 7. CDR3 length: 14 residues. Germline values: CDR1 MNHEY, CDR2 SVGAGI. For the CDR3, the DNA is TGTGCCAGCAGCCGAGGACAGGGTTTCACTGAAGCTTTCTTT. This sequence encodes CASSRGQGFTEAFF.

The chain recombines TRBV5-4 with TRBJ2-1; D is unresolved. In germline, CDR1 is SGHNT, CDR2 YYREEE (reference sequence). The CDR3 is 13 residues long. Between the trimmed V and J ends, which lost 4 bases and 5 bases, there was a span of 10 bases. The CDR3 nucleotides are TGTGCCAGCAGCCCTACAGAGAACAATGAGCAGTTCTTC. Its translation is CASSPTENNEQFF.

This clone was found once. The chain combines TRBV10-2 with TRBJ1-2; a possible D gene is TRBD1 (5 bases). V lost 3 bases to trimming and J lost 6 bases, with 14 bases between them. CDR3 length: 14 amino acids. Germline CDR1 reads WSHSY; CDR2 reads SAAADI. CDR3 nucleotide sequence: TGCGCCAGCAGTGAAGCGGGGGGTGTGAATGGCTACACCTTC. Its translation is CASSEAGGVNGYTF.

The V and J genes are TRBV6-1 and TRBJ2-1, with 8 bases lining up with TRBD2. Germline assignment: CDR1 MNHNS and CDR2 SASEGT. V lost 0 bases and J lost 8; bases outside the gene matches: 9. The CDR3 has 16 residues. CDR3 nucleotides: TGTGCCAGCAGTGAAGCGAGGACTAGCCCTCTCGATGAGCAGTTCTTC. Translation: CASSEARTSPLDEQFF.

The genes are TRBV4-1 and TRBJ2-5; 10 bases match TRBD1. Germline trimming cut 1 base from V and 6 bases from J; bases unmatched to any gene: 5. This CDR3 is 15 amino acids long. The germline V gene encodes CDR1 MGHRA and CDR2 YSYEKL. CDR3 protein: CASSQGGQGLKTQYF. DNA of the CDR3: TGCGCCAGCAGCCAAGGGGGACAGGGGCTAAAGACCCAGTACTTC.

The chain couples TRBV5-1 to TRBJ1-1; perhaps TRBD1 as D (6 bases). Germline V gene data show CDR1 as SGHRS and CDR2 as YFSETQ. The CDR3 runs to 14 residues. Trimming took off 4 bases at V and 0 bases at J, with 10 bases between the two ends. The CDR3 coding sequence is TGCGCCAGCAGCAAAACAGGGATGAACACTGAAGCTTTCTTT. This translates into CASSKTGMNTEAFF.

CDR3 nucleotides: TGTGCCAGCAGCTTATACCAGGGGACAACTGAAGCTTTCTTT. Protein product: CASSLYQGTTEAFF. The V gene is TRBV7-2, the J gene TRBJ1-1, with D possibly TRBD1 on 6 matching bases. Germline loops: CDR1 SGHTA, CDR2 FQGNSA. CDR3 length: 14 amino acids. Trimming removed 2 bases from V and 5 bases from J, with 12 bases in between.

By sample share, this clone is medium-sized. The chain couples TRBV14 to TRBJ1-1; D unresolved. V was trimmed by 0 bases and J by 0 bases, leaving 5 bases between them. The CDR3 is made up of 14 amino acids. Germline V CDR1 and CDR2: SGHDN, FVKESK. CDR3: CASSQDTVNTEAFF. The CDR3 DNA sequence: TGTGCCAGCAGCCAAGATACCGTGAACACTGAAGCTTTCTTT.

There are a few counts of this clone. This chain joins TRBV18 and TRBJ2-1; 12 nucleotides line up with TRBD1. Germline V gene lookup returns CDR1 KGHSH and CDR2 LQKENI. With 6 bases clipped from V and 6 bases from J, the junction kept 6 bases outside the gene matches. This CDR3 contains 15 residues. DNA for the CDR3: TGTGCCAGCTCGGAGGGACAGGGGGCAGTCAATGAGCAGTTCTTC. Residues: CASSEGQGAVNEQFF.

The chain recombines TRBV11-2 with TRBJ2-3; D is perhaps TRBD1 (5 bases). V lost 0 bases and J lost 1, with 14 bases in between. The CDR3 has 17 amino acids. Germline values: CDR1 SGHAT, CDR2 FQNNGV. DNA for the CDR3: TGTGCCAGCAGCTTAGATCGGCAGGGCTCAGGCACAGATACGCAGTATTTT. The encoded protein is CASSLDRQGSGTDTQYF.

The CDR3 nucleotides are TGTGCCAGCACCAGAACAAGGGCTAACTATGGCTACACCTTC. This encodes CASTRTRANYGYTF. This chain connects TRBV5-6 to TRBJ1-2, with D hard to call. CDR1 SGHDT and CDR2 YYEEEE come from the germline V gene. Between the trimmed V and J ends, which lost 6 bases and 0 bases, there was a span of 12 bases. The CDR3 is made up of 14 amino acids.